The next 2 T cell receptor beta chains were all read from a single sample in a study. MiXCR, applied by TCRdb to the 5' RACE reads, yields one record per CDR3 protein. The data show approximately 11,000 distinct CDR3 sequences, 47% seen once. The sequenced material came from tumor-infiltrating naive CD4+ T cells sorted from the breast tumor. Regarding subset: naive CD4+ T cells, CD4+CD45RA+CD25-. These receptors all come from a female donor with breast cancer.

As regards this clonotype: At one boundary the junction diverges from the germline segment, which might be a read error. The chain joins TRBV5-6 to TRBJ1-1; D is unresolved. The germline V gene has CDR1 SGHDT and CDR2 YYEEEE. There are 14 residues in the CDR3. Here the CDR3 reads CASSPGRRNAEAFF. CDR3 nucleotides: TGTGCCAGCAGCCCTGGACGGAGGAACGCTGAAGCTTTCTTT.

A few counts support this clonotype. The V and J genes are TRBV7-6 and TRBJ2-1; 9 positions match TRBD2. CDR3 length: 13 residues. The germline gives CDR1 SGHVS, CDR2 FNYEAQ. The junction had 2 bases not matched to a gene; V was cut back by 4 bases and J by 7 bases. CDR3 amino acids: CASSSRGGNEQFF. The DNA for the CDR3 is TGTGCCAGCAGCTCGCGGGGGGGGAATGAGCAGTTCTTC.